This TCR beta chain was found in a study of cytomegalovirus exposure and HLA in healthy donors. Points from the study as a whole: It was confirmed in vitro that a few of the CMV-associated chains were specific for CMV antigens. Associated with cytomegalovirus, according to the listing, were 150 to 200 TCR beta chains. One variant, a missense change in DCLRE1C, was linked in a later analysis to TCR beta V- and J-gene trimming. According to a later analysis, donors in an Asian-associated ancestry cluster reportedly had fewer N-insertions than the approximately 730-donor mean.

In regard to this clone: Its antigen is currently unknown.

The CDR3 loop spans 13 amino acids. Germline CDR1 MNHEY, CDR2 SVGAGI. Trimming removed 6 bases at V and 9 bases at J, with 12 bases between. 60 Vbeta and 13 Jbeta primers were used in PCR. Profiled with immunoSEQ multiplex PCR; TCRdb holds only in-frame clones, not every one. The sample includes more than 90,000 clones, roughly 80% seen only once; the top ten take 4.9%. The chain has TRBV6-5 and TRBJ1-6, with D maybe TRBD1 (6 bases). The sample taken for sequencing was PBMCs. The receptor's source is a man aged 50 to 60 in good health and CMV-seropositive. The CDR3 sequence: CASRPGQRSPLHF. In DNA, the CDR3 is TGTGCCAGCAGGCCCGGACAGCGTTCACCCCTCCACTTT.